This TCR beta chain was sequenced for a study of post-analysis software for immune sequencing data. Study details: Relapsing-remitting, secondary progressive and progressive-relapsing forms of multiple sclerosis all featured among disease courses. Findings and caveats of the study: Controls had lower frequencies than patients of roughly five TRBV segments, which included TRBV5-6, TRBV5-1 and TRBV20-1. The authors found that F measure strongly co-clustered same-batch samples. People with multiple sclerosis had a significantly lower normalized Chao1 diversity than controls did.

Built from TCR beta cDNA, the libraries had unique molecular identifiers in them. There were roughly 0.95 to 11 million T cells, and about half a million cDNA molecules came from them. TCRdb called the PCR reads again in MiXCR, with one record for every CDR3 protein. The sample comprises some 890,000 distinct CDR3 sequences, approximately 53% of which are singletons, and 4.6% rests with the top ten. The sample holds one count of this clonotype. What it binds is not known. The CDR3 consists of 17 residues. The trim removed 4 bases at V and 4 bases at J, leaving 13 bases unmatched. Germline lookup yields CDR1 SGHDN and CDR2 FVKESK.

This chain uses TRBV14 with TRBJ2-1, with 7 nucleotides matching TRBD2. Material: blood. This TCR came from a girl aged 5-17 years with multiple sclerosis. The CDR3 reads CASSRSGERGRYNEQFF. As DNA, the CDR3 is TGTGCCAGCAGCCGATCGGGGGAGCGGGGCCGTTACAATGAGCAGTTCTTC.